These 8 T cell receptor beta chains were sequenced from one sample in a study of post-analysis software for immune sequencing data. Sequencing libraries made from TCR beta cDNA carried unique molecular identifiers. TCRdb processed the PCR reads anew with MiXCR; each CDR3 protein has one entry. Of approximately 570,000 distinct CDR3 sequences detected, 44% appear once; the ten largest clones hold approximately 1.7%. General observations from the study: Patients used five TRBV segments, including TRBV5-6, TRBV5-1 and TRBV20-1, more often than controls.

What these receptors recognize is not known. The sample taken for sequencing was blood. These receptor sequences come from a girl aged 10 to 17 with multiple sclerosis.

The chain couples TRBV25-1 to TRBJ2-1; D possibly uses TRBD1 or TRBD2 (7 bases each). Germline CDR1 and CDR2: MGHDK and SYGVNS. V was pared by 1 base and J by 8 bases, with 18 bases between. The CDR3 loop spans 16 amino acids. The CDR3 DNA reads as TGTGCCAGCAGTGAATTAGGGGAGGGGGCCGGGGATGAGCAGTTCTTC. Translated: CASSELGEGAGDEQFF.

This clonotype was seen only a few times. The chain uses TRBV20-1 and TRBJ2-4; 8 bases fit TRBD2. Germline CDR1 and CDR2: DFQATT and SNEGSKA (reference sequence). This CDR3 has 15 residues. The ends lost 3 bases at V and 0 bases at J; junction bases unmatched: 4. CDR3 region: CSASASGRAKNIQYF. CDR3 bases: TGCAGTGCTAGTGCGAGCGGGAGAGCCAAAAACATTCAGTACTTC.

V gene TRBV10-3 combines with J gene TRBJ2-3; D may correspond to TRBD1 or TRBD2 (6 bases each). From germline, CDR1 is ENHRY and CDR2 SYGVKD. V gave up 4 bases and J gave up 3 bases, with 17 bases separating them. This CDR3 is built from 16 residues. CDR3 sequence: CAISGVVGGQTDTQYF. CDR3 in DNA: TGTGCCATCAGTGGTGTGGTGGGGGGACAAACAGATACGCAGTATTTT.

The chain uses TRBV5-1 and TRBJ2-1; 7 bases are shared with TRBD1. CDR3 length equals 14 residues. The trim removed 5 bases at V and 8 bases at J, leaving 10 bases unmatched. Germline CDR1 SGHRS, CDR2 YFSETQ. The CDR3 reads CASSQGTASHEQFF. In DNA, the CDR3 is TGCGCCAGCAGTCAGGGGACAGCTAGCCATGAGCAGTTCTTC.

On this clonotype: Sequence at one end of the junction differs from germline and may be a read error. The chain employs TRBV4-1 and TRBJ1-2, with TRBD1 matching over 9 bases. Germline V gene lookup returns CDR1 MGHRA and CDR2 YSYEKL. The CDR3 length is 15 residues. CDR3 sequence: CAGSQGQGSNYGYTF. The CDR3 nucleotides read TGCGCCGGCAGCCAGGGACAGGGAAGTAACTATGGCTACACCTTC.

This clonotype was seen a handful of times. The chain is built from TRBV25-1 and TRBJ1-1; weak D call: TRBD1 (6 bases). Germline V CDR1 and CDR2: MGHDK, SYGVNS. There are 17 residues in the CDR3. V shed 3 bases and J shed 6 bases, with 23 bases lying between them. The CDR3 loop reads CASSDAPVITGTPEAFF. The CDR3 nucleotides are TGTGCCAGCAGTGATGCCCCGGTTATTACAGGGACCCCTGAAGCTTTCTTT.

This clonotype came up a few times. A read error may produce the germline difference seen at one junction end. The chain joins TRBV7-7 to TRBJ2-6; no definite D call. Germline CDR1 reads SSHAT; CDR2 reads FNYEAQ (reference sequence). The CDR3 spans 15 residues. The CDR3 loop is CASSFTDSGANVLTF. The CDR3 DNA follows: TGTGCTAGCAGCTTTACGGACTCTGGGGCCAACGTCCTGACTTTC.

This clonotype came up a few times. The rearrangement uses TRBV27 and TRBJ2-2, with 12 bases lining up with TRBD2. J was trimmed by 5 bases and V by 10 bases; bases with no gene match: 5. The CDR3 is 14 amino acids. Germline CDR1 MNHEY, CDR2 SMNVEV (reference sequence). The CDR3 region has the DNA TGTGCCACGGGACTAGCGGGCCCGACCGGGGAGCTGTTTTTT. Residues: CATGLAGPTGELFF.